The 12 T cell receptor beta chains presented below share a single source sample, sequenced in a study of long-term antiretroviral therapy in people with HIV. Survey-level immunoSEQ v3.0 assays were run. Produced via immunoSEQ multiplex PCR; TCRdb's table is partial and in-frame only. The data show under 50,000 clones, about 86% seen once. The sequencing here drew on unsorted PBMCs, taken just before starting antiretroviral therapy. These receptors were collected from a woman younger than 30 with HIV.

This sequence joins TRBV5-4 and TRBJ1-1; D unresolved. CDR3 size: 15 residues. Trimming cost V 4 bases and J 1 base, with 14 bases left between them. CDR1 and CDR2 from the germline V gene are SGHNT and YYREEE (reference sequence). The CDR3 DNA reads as TGTGCCAGCAGCCCCATAAACAAGGGGAACACTGAAGCTTTCTTT. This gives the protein CASSPINKGNTEAFF.

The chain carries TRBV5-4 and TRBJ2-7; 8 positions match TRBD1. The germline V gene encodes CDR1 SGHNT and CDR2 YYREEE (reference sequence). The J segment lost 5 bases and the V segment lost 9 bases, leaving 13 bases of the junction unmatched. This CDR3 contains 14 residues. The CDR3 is CATSYVTGDHEQYF. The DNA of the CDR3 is TGTGCCACCTCCTACGTGACAGGGGACCACGAGCAGTACTTC.

The CDR3 DNA sequence: TGTGCCAGCAGTCTCGGGGGCCTCTACGAGCAGTACTTC. Its protein product is CASSLGGLYEQYF. The chain combines TRBV25-1 with TRBJ2-7, with D perhaps matching TRBD1 or TRBD2 (6 bases each). V was cut by 5 bases and J by 3 bases, with 11 bases left in between. CDR3 length: 13 amino acids. CDR1 is MGHDK and CDR2 is SYGVNS in the germline V gene.

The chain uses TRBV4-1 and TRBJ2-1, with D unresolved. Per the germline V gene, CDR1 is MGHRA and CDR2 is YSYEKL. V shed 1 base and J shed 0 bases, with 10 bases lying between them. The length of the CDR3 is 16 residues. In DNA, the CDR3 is TGCGCCAGCAGCCAAGTTGGGCAGAGCTCCTACAATGAGCAGTTCTTC. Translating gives CASSQVGQSSYNEQFF.

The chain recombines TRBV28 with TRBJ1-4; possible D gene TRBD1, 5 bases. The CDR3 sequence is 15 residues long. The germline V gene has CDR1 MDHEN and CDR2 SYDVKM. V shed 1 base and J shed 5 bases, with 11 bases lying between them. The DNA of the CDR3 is TGTGCCAGCAGTTTATTGACAGCACTCAATGAAAAACTGTTTTTT. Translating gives CASSLLTALNEKLFF.

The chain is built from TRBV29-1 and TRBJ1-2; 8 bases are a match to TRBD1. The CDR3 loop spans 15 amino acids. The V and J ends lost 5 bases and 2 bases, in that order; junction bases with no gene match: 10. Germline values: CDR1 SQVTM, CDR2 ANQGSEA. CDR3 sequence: CSVSRGTGGNYGYTF. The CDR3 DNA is TGCAGCGTTTCCCGGGGGACAGGAGGGAACTATGGCTACACCTTC.

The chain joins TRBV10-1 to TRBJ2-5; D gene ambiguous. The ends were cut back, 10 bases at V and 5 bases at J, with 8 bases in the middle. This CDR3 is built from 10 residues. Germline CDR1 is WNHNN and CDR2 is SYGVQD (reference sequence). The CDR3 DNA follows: TGCGCCACCCGTGTGGAGACCCAGTACTTC. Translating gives CATRVETQYF.

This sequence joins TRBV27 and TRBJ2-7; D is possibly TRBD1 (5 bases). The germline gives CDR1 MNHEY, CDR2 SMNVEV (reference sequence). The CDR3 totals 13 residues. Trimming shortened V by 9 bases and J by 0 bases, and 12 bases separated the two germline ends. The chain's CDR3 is CASRGFPSYEQYF. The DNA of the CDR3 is TGTGCCAGTAGGGGTTTTCCCTCCTACGAGCAGTACTTC.

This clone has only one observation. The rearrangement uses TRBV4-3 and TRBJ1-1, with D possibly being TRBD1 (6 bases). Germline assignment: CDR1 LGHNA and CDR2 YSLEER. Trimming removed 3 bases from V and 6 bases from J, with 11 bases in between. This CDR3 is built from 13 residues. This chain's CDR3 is CASSHSGVAEAFF. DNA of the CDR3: TGCGCCAGCAGCCACTCAGGGGTGGCTGAAGCTTTCTTT.

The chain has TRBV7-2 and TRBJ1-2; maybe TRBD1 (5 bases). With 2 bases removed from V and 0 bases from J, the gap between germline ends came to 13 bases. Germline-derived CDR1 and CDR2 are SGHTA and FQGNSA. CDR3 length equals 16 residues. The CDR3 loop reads CASSLSRQTSNYGYTF. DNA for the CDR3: TGTGCCAGCAGCTTATCTCGACAGACTTCTAACTATGGCTACACCTTC.

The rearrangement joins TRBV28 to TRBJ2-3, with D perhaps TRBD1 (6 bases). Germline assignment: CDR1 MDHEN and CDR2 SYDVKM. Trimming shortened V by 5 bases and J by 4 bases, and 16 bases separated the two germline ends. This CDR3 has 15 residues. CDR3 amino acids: CASSLSQGRPDTQYF. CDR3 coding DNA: TGTGCCAGCAGTCTCAGCCAGGGGCGGCCAGATACGCAGTATTTT.

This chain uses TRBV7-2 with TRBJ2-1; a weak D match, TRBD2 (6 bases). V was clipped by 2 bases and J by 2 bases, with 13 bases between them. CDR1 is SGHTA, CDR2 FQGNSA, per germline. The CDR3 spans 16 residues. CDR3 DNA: TGTGCCAGCAGCTTAATCCCACGCGGGACCTACAATGAGCAGTTCTTC. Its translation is CASSLIPRGTYNEQFF. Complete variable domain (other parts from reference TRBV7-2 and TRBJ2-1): GAGVSQSPSNKVTEKGKDVELRCDPISGHTALYWYRQSLGQGLEFLIYFQGNSAPDKSGLPSDRFSAERTGGSVSTLTIQRTQQEDSAVYLCASSLIPRGTYNEQFFGPGTRLTVL.